The 15 T cell receptor beta chains below come from one sample, sequenced in a study. Treg sorting used a CD4+CD25+CD127-/low gate. From the 5' RACE reads, TCRdb called clonotypes with MiXCR, one entry per CDR3 protein. This table holds tens of thousands of distinct CDR3 sequences, about a fifth found once. The sample taken for sequencing was Tregs sorted from a lymph node. The receptors were gathered from a female donor with breast cancer.

The table lists this clonotype with a few counts. The chain is built from TRBV27 and TRBJ2-7, with unresolved D. Germline CDR1 MNHEY, CDR2 SMNVEV (reference sequence). The CDR3 is 12 amino acids. V gave up 2 bases and J gave up 10 bases, with 12 bases separating them. CDR3 coding DNA: TGTGCCAGCAGTTTAACGACTGGTAAACAGTACTTC. Encoded protein: CASSLTTGKQYF.

Turning to this clonotype: Germline and junction disagree at one end, which may indicate a read error. The chain is built from TRBV4-1 and TRBJ2-2; D might be TRBD1 (6 bases). This CDR3 has 16 amino acids. The germline gives CDR1 MGHRA, CDR2 YSYEKL. CDR3 sequence (DNA): TGCGCCAGCAGCCAAGTTCCAGGGACAAACACCGGGGAGCGGTTTTTT. Translation: CASSQVPGTNTGERFF.

This clonotype was counted a few times. This sequence joins TRBV7-2 and TRBJ2-5; 11 bases fit TRBD2. Losses at the gene ends were 5 bases for V and 5 bases for J; bases not matched to a gene: 10. The length of the CDR3 is 16 residues. Per germline, CDR1 SGHTA and CDR2 FQGNSA. CDR3 sequence reads: CASSQGLAGSSETQYF. The CDR3 DNA is TGTGCCAGCAGCCAAGGACTAGCGGGTTCCTCTGAGACCCAGTACTTC.

This clonotype was seen a few times. Possible read error: a much larger clone is one base away. The CDR3: CASSRRDGDTQYF. In nucleotides, the CDR3 is TGTGCCAGCAGCCGGAGGGATGGAGATACGCAGTATTTT. This sequence joins TRBV7-3 and TRBJ2-3; possibly TRBD2 for D (6 bases). The V end was cut by 5 bases, the J end by 5 bases, with 11 bases between. The CDR3 runs 13 residues. Germline V CDR1 and CDR2: SGHTA, FQGTGA.

The chain joins TRBV30 to TRBJ2-5; maybe TRBD2 (6 bases). This CDR3 comprises 14 residues. Germline assignment: CDR1 GTSNPN and CDR2 SVGIG (reference sequence). Trimming left V 5 bases short and J 0 bases short, with 13 bases between. The CDR3 sequence: CAWGTQADQETQYF. As DNA, the CDR3 is TGTGCCTGGGGGACTCAAGCCGACCAAGAGACCCAGTACTTC.

This clonotype was seen at least ten times. This sequence joins TRBV7-9 and TRBJ2-5; TRBD2 matches at 8 bases. There are 17 residues in the CDR3. Unmatched junction bases numbered 15, after V lost 5 bases and J lost 4 bases. Per the germline V gene, CDR1 is SEHNR and CDR2 is FQNEAQ (reference sequence). The CDR3 reads CASSNSRGGRRRETQYF. CDR3 in DNA: TGTGCCAGCAGCAATTCGCGGGGCGGGAGGAGGAGAGAGACCCAGTACTTC. Combining the CDR3 with reference TRBV7-9 and TRBJ2-5 gives the whole variable domain DTGVSQNPRHKITKRGQNVTFRCDPISEHNRLYWYRQTLGQGPEFLTYFQNEAQLEKSRLLSDRFSAERPKGSFSTLEIQRTEQGDSAMYLCASSNSRGGRRRETQYFGPGTRLLVL.

The rearrangement joins TRBV11-3 to TRBJ2-2; D is uncertain. The CDR3 totals 13 residues. Germline V gene lookup returns CDR1 SGHNT and CDR2 YENEEA. With 3 bases removed from V and 7 bases from J, the gap between germline ends came to 9 bases. This CDR3 reads CASSFLTDGELFF. As DNA, the CDR3 is TGTGCCAGCAGCTTCTTGACGGACGGGGAGCTGTTTTTT.

The rearrangement joins TRBV7-3 to TRBJ1-1, with 7 bases lining up with TRBD1. V lost 4 bases and J lost 6; bases outside the gene matches: 8. The CDR3 spans 14 residues. Germline V gives CDR1 SGHTA, CDR2 FQGTGA. Written as DNA, the CDR3 is TGTGCCAGCAGCTCGACAGGGCGTGTGGCTGAAGCTTTCTTT. As protein: CASSSTGRVAEAFF.

This chain links TRBV14 with TRBJ1-1; 7 bases fit TRBD1. Per the germline V gene, CDR1 is SGHDN and CDR2 is FVKESK. The CDR3 is 14 residues long. With V trimmed by 2 bases and J by 1 base, 1 base remained unmatched. The CDR3 DNA is TGTGCCAGCAGCCAACGGACAGGGAACACTGAAGCTTTCTTT. Translating gives CASSQRTGNTEAFF.

This chain connects TRBV6-6 to TRBJ2-5, with 7 bases identical to TRBD1. Looked up from germline, CDR1 is MNHNY and CDR2 is SVGAGI (reference sequence). This CDR3 contains 14 residues. The V and J ends lost 0 bases and 5 bases, in that order; junction bases with no gene match: 3. In DNA, the CDR3 is TGTGCCAGCAGTTACTCCACAGGGGCGGAGACCCAGTACTTC. Protein sequence: CASSYSTGAETQYF.

Comments on this clonotype: An end of the junction does not agree with germline; a read error may underlie this. The V call is TRBV28, the J call TRBJ2-7; D may be TRBD2 (6 bases). Germline V gives CDR1 MDHEN, CDR2 SYDVKM. The CDR3 spans 16 residues. CDR3 nucleotide sequence: TGTGCCAGCAGCTTATCCCGACTAGGAAGCTCCTACGAGCAGTACTTC. It specifies CASSLSRLGSSYEQYF.

This clonotype has ten or more counts. The J gene is TRBJ2-5, the V gene TRBV11-3; possible D gene TRBD2, 5 bases. The CDR3 covers 13 residues. V lost 0 bases and J lost 7, with 9 bases in between. Germline V lookup: CDR1 SGHNT, CDR2 YENEEA. The CDR3 reads CASSLEPEATQYF. DNA for the CDR3: TGTGCCAGCAGCTTAGAACCGGAGGCGACCCAGTACTTC.

Points on this clonotype: One base away lies a much larger clone, so this may be a sequencing read error. The chain has TRBV15 and TRBJ2-7, with 9 positions matching TRBD2. The germline V gene has CDR1 LNHNV and CDR2 YYDKDF (reference sequence). V lost 3 bases and J lost 5; bases outside the gene matches: 8. CDR3 size: 15 residues. CDR3 in DNA: TGTGCCACCAGCAGCTACACTAGCGGGTCCCACGAGCAGTACTTC. It specifies CATSSYTSGSHEQYF.

This clonotype was observed many times. The chain couples TRBV20-1 to TRBJ1-1, with 12 bases matching TRBD1. CDR1 is DFQATT and CDR2 is SNEGSKA in the germline V gene (reference sequence). The CDR3 is made up of 15 amino acids. V lost 1 base and J lost 4; bases outside the gene matches: 4. CDR3 nucleotides: TGCAGTGCTAGAGTATCGGGACAGGGGGCCACTGAAGCTTTCTTT. This translates into CSARVSGQGATEAFF.

There are many counts of this clonotype. This rearrangement joins TRBV2 to TRBJ2-2; 10 bases are a match to TRBD1. This CDR3 is 14 amino acids long. The V segment lost 6 bases and the J segment 5 bases; nucleotides outside the gene matches: 3. Looked up from germline, CDR1 is SNHLY and CDR2 is FYNNEI. The CDR3 loop reads CASRGTGETGELFF. In DNA form, the CDR3 reads TGTGCCAGCAGGGGGACAGGGGAAACCGGGGAGCTGTTTTTT.